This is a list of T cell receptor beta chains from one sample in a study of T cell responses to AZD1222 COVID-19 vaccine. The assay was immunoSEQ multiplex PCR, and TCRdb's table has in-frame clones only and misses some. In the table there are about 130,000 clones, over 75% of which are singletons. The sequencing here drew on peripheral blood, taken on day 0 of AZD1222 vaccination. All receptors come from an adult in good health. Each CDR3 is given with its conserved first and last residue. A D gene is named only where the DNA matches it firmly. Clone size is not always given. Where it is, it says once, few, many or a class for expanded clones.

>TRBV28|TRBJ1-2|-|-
CASSFGTGNSF
-
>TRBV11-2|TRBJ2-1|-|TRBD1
CASSSPGQAPQFF
TGTGCCAGCAGCTCCCCAGGACAGGCCCCCCAGTTCTTC
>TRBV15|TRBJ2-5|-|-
CATQSSQAETQYF
TGTGCCACCCAGTCATCACAGGCTGAGACCCAGTACTTC
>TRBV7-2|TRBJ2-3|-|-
CASLGRGSTDTQYF
TGTGCCAGCCTAGGCCGGGGGAGCACAGATACGCAGTATTTT
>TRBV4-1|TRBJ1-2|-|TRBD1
CASSQLGQAYGYTF
TGCGCCAGCAGCCAACTGGGACAGGCCTATGGCTACACCTTC
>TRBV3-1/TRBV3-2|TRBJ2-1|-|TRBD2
CASSPREGGRYNEQFF
TGTGCCAGCAGCCCGAGGGAGGGAGGGCGCTACAATGAGCAGTTCTTC
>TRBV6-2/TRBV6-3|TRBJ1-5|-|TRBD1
CASSDGRSGTGGQPQHF
TGTGCCAGCAGTGACGGACGCTCCGGGACAGGGGGTCAGCCCCAGCATTTT
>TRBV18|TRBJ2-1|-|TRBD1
CASSGTGGSVEQFF
TGTGCCAGCTCAGGGACAGGGGGATCCGTTGAGCAGTTCTTC
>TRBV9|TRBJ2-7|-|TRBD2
CASSAAGTSGYEQYF
TGTGCCAGCAGCGCGGCCGGGACTAGCGGATACGAGCAGTACTTC
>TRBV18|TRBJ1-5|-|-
CASSPIAQAPQPQHF
TGTGCCAGCTCACCAATTGCGCAGGCGCCTCAGCCCCAGCATTTT
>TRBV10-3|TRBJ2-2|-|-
CAISEGRFTGELFF
TGTGCCATCAGTGAGGGCCGATTCACCGGGGAGCTGTTTTTT
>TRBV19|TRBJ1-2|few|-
CASSTWDTPNYGYTF
TGTGCCAGTAGTACCTGGGACACTCCTAACTATGGCTACACCTTC
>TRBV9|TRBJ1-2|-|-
CASSVGPKEYGYTF
TGTGCCAGCAGCGTAGGTCCCAAGGAATATGGCTACACCTTC
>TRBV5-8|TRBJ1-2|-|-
CASSFSGQNLGYTF
TGTGCCAGCAGCTTTAGTGGCCAGAATTTAGGCTACACCTTC
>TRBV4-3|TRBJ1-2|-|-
CASSQGGGHGYTF
TGCGCCAGCAGCCAAGGAGGGGGGCATGGCTACACCTTC
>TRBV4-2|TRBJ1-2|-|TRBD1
CASSQPGTENNYGYTF
TGTGCCAGCAGCCAGCCCGGGACAGAAAATAACTATGGCTACACCTTC
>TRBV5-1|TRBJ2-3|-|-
CASSLFAEGQGTDTQYF
TGCGCCAGCAGCTTGTTTGCGGAGGGCCAAGGCACAGATACGCAGTATTTT
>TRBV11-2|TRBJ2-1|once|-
CASSLDSGSSYNEQFF
TGTGCCAGCAGCTTAGATAGCGGAAGCTCCTACAATGAGCAGTTCTTC
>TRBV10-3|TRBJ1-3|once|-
CAISQGTGNTIYF
TGTGCCATCAGCCAGGGGACTGGAAACACCATATATTTT
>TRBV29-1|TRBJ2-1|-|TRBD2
CSVRTSGGLTYNEQFF
TGCAGCGTCCGGACTAGCGGGGGGCTTACCTACAATGAGCAGTTCTTC
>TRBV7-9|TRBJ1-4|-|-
CASRPSDSTNEKLFF
TGTGCCAGCCGACCCTCGGATTCAACTAATGAAAAACTGTTTTTT
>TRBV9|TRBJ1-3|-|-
CASSPGNTIYF
TGTGCCAGCAGCCCAGGAAACACCATATATTTT
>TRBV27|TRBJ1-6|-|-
CASSLGQNYSPLHF
TGTGCCAGCAGTTTGGGGCAGAATTATTCACCCCTCCACTTT
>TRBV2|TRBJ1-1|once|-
CASSEGTRNTEAFF
TGTGCCAGCAGTGAAGGAACCAGAAACACTGAAGCTTTCTTT
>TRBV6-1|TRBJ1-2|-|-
CASSESGYGYTF
TGTGCCAGCAGTGAATCTGGCTATGGCTACACCTTC
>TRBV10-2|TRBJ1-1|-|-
CASIDTGMNTEAFF
TGCGCCAGCATTGACACAGGGATGAACACTGAAGCTTTCTTT
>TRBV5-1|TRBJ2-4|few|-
CASSLEWGAKNIQYF
TGCGCCAGCAGCTTGGAGTGGGGGGCCAAAAACATTCAGTACTTC
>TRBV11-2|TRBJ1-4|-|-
CASSLWVTATNEKLFF
TGTGCCAGCAGCTTATGGGTGACTGCAACTAATGAAAAACTGTTTTTT
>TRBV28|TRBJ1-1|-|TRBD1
CASSSTGATEAFF
TGTGCCAGCAGCTCGACAGGGGCTACTGAAGCTTTCTTT
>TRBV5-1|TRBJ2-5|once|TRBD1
CASSRGQGGETQYF
TGCGCCAGCAGCAGGGGACAGGGGGGAGAGACCCAGTACTTC
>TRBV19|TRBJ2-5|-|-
CASSSLQGSETQYF
TGTGCCAGTAGTAGTCTACAGGGCTCAGAGACCCAGTACTTC
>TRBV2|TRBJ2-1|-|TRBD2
CASSARGGRIYNEQFF
TGTGCCAGCAGCGCCCGGGGCGGGAGGATCTACAATGAGCAGTTCTTC
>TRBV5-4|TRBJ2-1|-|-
CASSPGDLGSYNEQFF
TGTGCCAGCAGCCCCGGGGACTTAGGCTCCTACAATGAGCAGTTCTTC
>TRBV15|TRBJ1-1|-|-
CATSTGQTNTEAFF
TGTGCCACCAGCACCGGACAGACTAACACTGAAGCTTTCTTT
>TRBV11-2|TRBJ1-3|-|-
CASSLMGGLTGNTIYF
TGTGCCAGCAGCTTAATGGGGGGCCTCACTGGAAACACCATATATTTT
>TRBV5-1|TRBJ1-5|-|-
CASSLYPGGNQPQHF
TGCGCCAGCAGCTTGTACCCGGGGGGCAATCAGCCCCAGCATTTT
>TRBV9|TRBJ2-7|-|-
CASSVERDGYEQYF
TGTGCCAGCAGCGTAGAAAGGGATGGCTACGAGCAGTACTTC
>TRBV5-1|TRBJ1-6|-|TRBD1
CASGLTGGNSPLHF
TGCGCCAGCGGACTGACAGGGGGGAATTCACCCCTCCACTTT
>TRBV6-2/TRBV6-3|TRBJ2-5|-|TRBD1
CASSRQGDKTQYF
TGTGCCAGCAGCAGACAGGGAGATAAGACCCAGTACTTC
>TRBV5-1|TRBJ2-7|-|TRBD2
CASSLVAGGPYEQYF
TGCGCCAGCAGCTTGGTCGCGGGAGGGCCCTACGAGCAGTACTTC
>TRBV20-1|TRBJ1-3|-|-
CSASRQGSGNTIYF
TGCAGTGCTAGTAGGCAGGGCTCTGGAAACACCATATATTTT
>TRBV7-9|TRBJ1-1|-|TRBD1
CASSSSTTGGLAEAFF
TGTGCCAGCAGCTCCTCGACGACAGGGGGGTTAGCTGAAGCTTTCTTT
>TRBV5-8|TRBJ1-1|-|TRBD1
CASSSGQGWKAFF
TGTGCCAGCAGCTCGGGACAGGGATGGAAAGCTTTCTTT
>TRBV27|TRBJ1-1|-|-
CASSSYTEAFF
TGTGCCAGCAGTTCATACACTGAAGCTTTCTTT
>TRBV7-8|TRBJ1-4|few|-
CASSLRGTYEKLFF
TGTGCCAGCAGCCTCAGGGGAACGTATGAAAAACTGTTTTTT